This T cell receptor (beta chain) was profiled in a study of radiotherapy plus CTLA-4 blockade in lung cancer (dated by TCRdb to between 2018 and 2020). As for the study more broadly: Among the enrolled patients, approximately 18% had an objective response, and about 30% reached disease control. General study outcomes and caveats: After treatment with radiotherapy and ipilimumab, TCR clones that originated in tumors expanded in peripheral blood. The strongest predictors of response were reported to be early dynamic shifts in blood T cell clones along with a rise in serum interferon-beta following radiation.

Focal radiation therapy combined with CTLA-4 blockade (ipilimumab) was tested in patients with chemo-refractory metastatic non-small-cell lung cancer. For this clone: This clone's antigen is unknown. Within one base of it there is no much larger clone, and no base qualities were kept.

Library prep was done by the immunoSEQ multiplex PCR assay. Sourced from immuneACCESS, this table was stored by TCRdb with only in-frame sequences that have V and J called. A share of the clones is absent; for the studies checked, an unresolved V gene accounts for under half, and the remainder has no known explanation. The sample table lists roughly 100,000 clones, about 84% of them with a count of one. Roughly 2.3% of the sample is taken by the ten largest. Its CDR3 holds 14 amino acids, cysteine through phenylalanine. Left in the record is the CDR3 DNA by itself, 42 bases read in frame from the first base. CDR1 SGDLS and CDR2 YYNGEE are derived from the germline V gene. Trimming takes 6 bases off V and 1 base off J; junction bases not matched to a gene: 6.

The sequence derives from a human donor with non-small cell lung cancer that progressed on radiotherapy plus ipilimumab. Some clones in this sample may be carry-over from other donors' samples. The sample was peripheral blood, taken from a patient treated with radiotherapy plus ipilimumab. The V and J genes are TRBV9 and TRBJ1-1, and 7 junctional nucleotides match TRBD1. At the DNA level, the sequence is TGTGCCAGCACCCAAGGACAGGCGAACACTGAAGCTTTCTTT. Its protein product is CASTQGQANTEAFF. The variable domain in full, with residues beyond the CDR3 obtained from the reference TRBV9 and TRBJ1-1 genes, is DSGVTQTPKHLITATGQRVTLRCSPRSGDLSVYWYQQSLDQGLQFLIQYYNGEERAKGNILERFSAQQFPDLHSELNLSSLELGDSALYFCASTQGQANTEAFFGQGTRLTVV.